The next 28 T cell receptor beta chains were all read from a single sample in a study of blood T cell repertoires in COVID-19. TCRdb's copy holds only in-frame clones and misses some; the assay was immunoSEQ multiplex PCR. This sample has 95,000 or so clones, with roughly 79% found just once. The sequenced sample was peripheral blood. The receptors shown here come from a man older than 75 with COVID-19, enrolled during active disease.

The V and J genes are TRBV7-8 and TRBJ2-5, with a possible D match to TRBD1 (6 bases). The V and J ends lost 5 bases and 9 bases respectively, with 22 bases between them. The CDR3 extends over 15 amino acids. The germline V gene encodes CDR1 SGHVS and CDR2 FQNEAQ. As DNA, the CDR3 is TGTGCCAGCAGCAGACTGGACACCTTAAAGGGGGCCCAGTACTTC. It specifies CASSRLDTLKGAQYF.

The J gene is TRBJ1-2, the V gene TRBV19, with 8 bases fitting TRBD1. V trimming: 8 bases; J trimming: 1 base; junction bases outside the gene matches: 15. The CDR3 has 17 amino acids. CDR1 is LNHDA and CDR2 is SQIVND in the germline V gene (reference sequence). The DNA of the CDR3 is TGTGCCAGTCAGCTCGGCGGGACAGGAAAACTTAACTATGGCTACACCTTC. Its translation: CASQLGGTGKLNYGYTF.

This sequence joins TRBV14 and TRBJ2-2; the D gene is possibly TRBD1 (5 bases). The germline gives CDR1 SGHDN, CDR2 FVKESK. The V end was cut by 2 bases, the J end by 0 bases, with 13 bases between. The CDR3 covers 17 residues. The CDR3 loop is CASSQRTTRPNTGELFF. CDR3 sequence (DNA): TGTGCCAGCAGCCAACGGACAACGAGACCGAACACCGGGGAGCTGTTTTTT.

The gene calls are TRBV4-1 and TRBJ2-5, with D possibly TRBD1 on 5 matching bases. V lost 1 base to trimming and J lost 3 bases, with 12 bases between them. The CDR3 is made up of 15 amino acids. In germline, CDR1 is MGHRA, CDR2 YSYEKL. CDR3: CASSQGSGLKETQYF. The DNA of the CDR3 is TGCGCCAGCAGCCAAGGGTCAGGGTTGAAAGAGACCCAGTACTTC.

The chain couples TRBV5-4 to TRBJ2-7; 7 bases align to TRBD1. The length of the CDR3 is 15 residues. The V segment lost 0 bases and the J segment 2 bases; nucleotides outside the gene matches: 5. Germline V lookup: CDR1 SGHNT, CDR2 YYREEE (reference sequence). CDR3 sequence: CASSLGHRGTYEQYF. Written as DNA, the CDR3 is TGTGCCAGCAGCTTGGGTCACAGGGGAACCTACGAGCAGTACTTC.

J is TRBJ1-3 and V is TRBV7-8; the D gene is possibly TRBD1 (6 bases). V lost 1 base to trimming and J lost 2 bases, with 12 bases between them. The CDR3 is 16 residues long. CDR1 is SGHVS and CDR2 is FQNEAQ in the germline V gene. CDR3 in amino acids: CASSLEPTGPGNTIYF. The CDR3 nucleotides read TGTGCCAGCAGCTTAGAACCAACAGGGCCTGGAAACACCATATATTTT.

V and J are TRBV7-9 and TRBJ1-2, with 7 bases matching TRBD1. Germline CDR1 reads SEHNR; CDR2 reads FQNEAQ (reference sequence). This CDR3 spans 13 amino acids. V was clipped by 3 bases and J by 7 bases; unmatched bases: 5. The CDR3 nucleotides read TGTGCCAGCAGCTTTAGGGGGCAGGGTGGCTACACCTTC. Translated, it gives CASSFRGQGGYTF. The full variable domain, its missing parts supplied by reference TRBV7-9 and TRBJ1-2, is DTGVSQNPRHKITKRGQNVTFRCDPISEHNRLYWYRQTLGQGPEFLTYFQNEAQLEKSRLLSDRFSAERPKGSFSTLEIQRTEQGDSAMYLCASSFRGQGGYTFGSGTRLTVV.

The chain carries TRBV28 and TRBJ1-1; the D gene is possibly TRBD1 (6 bases). Germline loops: CDR1 MDHEN, CDR2 SYDVKM. This CDR3 is built from 16 residues. Trimming cost V 8 bases and J 0 bases, with 19 bases left between them. CDR3 residues: CASPPGMGALNTEAFF. The CDR3 DNA sequence: TGTGCCAGCCCGCCCGGGATGGGGGCCCTGAACACTGAAGCTTTCTTT.

This clone was counted a single time. The chain joins TRBV6-6 to TRBJ1-5; D is perhaps TRBD1 (5 bases). V lost 4 bases, J lost 1 base, and 11 bases lay in between. The V gene's germline CDR1 is MNHNY and CDR2 SVGAGI (reference sequence). This CDR3 region has 15 residues. CDR3 residues: CASSSDRTSNQPQHF. As DNA, the CDR3 is TGTGCCAGCAGTTCAGACAGAACAAGCAATCAGCCCCAGCATTTT.

The chain recombines TRBV6-7 with TRBJ2-1; TRBD2 matches at 12 bases. TRBV6-7 is given ORF status, its function remaining uncertain. The CDR3 runs to 16 residues. Trimming at V came to 1 base and at J to 6 bases, leaving 4 bases not matched to a gene. DNA of the CDR3: TGTGCCAGCAGTTACTGGGCTAGCGGGAGGGCCAATGAGCAGTTCTTC. Its translation is CASSYWASGRANEQFF.

V is TRBV5-5 and J is TRBJ1-3; D uncertain. CDR1 and CDR2 from the germline V gene are SGHKS and YYEKEE (reference sequence). The CDR3 sequence is 16 residues long. V was clipped by 4 bases and J by 0 bases, with 14 bases between them. As DNA, the CDR3 is TGTGCCAGCAGCCTGCAAGGCGGGGACTCTGGAAACACCATATATTTT. It yields the protein CASSLQGGDSGNTIYF.

This clone was recorded once. V is TRBV9 and J is TRBJ1-1; no reliable D call. The V and J ends lost 5 bases and 4 bases respectively, with 15 bases between them. The CDR3 contains 14 residues. Germline V gene lookup returns CDR1 SGDLS and CDR2 YYNGEE. CDR3 sequence (DNA): TGTGCCAGCAGTTCTGGGCTCCAGACCACTGAAGCTTTCTTT. As protein: CASSSGLQTTEAFF.

This rearrangement joins TRBV19 to TRBJ2-5; D unresolved. The V gene lost 5 bases and the J gene lost 5 bases, with 12 bases spanning the gap. This CDR3 contains 13 residues. Germline values: CDR1 LNHDA, CDR2 SQIVND (reference sequence). DNA for the CDR3: TGTGCCAGTAGTTCCCGGGTTTCGGAGACCCAGTACTTC. Translation: CASSSRVSETQYF.

This clone occurred once. The CDR3 DNA sequence: TGTGCCAGTAGACGCGGCGGTTATGGACAGAGCTGGGGCTATGGCTACACCTTC. Translated: CASRRGGYGQSWGYGYTF. The chain has TRBV19 and TRBJ1-2; possibly TRBD1 for D (6 bases). V gave up 6 bases and J gave up 4 bases, with 27 bases separating them. CDR3 length equals 18 residues. Germline V gene sequence: CDR1 LNHDA, CDR2 SQIVND (reference sequence).

This clone has only one observation. V usage is TRBV5-1 and J usage is TRBJ1-3; D is possibly TRBD1 (6 bases). The V gene lost 0 bases and the J gene lost 0 bases, with 19 bases spanning the gap. The V gene's germline CDR1 is SGHRS and CDR2 YFSETQ. The CDR3 loop spans 19 amino acids. CDR3: CASSLGPRQAESSGNTIYF. The CDR3 nucleotides read TGCGCCAGCAGCTTGGGGCCCCGACAGGCGGAGAGCTCTGGAAACACCATATATTTT.

CDR3 loop: CSARAGYEQYF. DNA for the CDR3: TGCAGTGCTAGGGCGGGCTACGAGCAGTACTTC. This chain uses TRBV20-1 with TRBJ2-7, with TRBD2 as a possible D gene (5 bases). From germline, CDR1 is DFQATT and CDR2 SNEGSKA (reference sequence). V gave up 3 bases and J gave up 3 bases, with 6 bases separating them. The CDR3 covers 11 residues.

This chain links TRBV7-6 with TRBJ1-2, with D perhaps TRBD1 (6 bases). Trimming shortened V by 3 bases and J by 4 bases, and 21 bases separated the two germline ends. CDR3 length equals 17 residues. The V gene's germline CDR1 is SGHVS and CDR2 FNYEAQ. CDR3 amino acids: CASSFSQSGAGGYGYTF. CDR3 DNA sequence: TGTGCCAGCAGCTTTAGCCAATCAGGGGCGGGGGGCTATGGCTACACCTTC.

This clone ranks as medium-sized. This chain joins TRBV30 and TRBJ1-6; D not certain. V was cut by 0 bases and J by 0 bases, with 24 bases left in between. The CDR3 length is 21 residues. The V gene's germline CDR1 is GTSNPN and CDR2 SVGIG (reference sequence). CDR3 nucleotide sequence: TGTGCCTGGAGTGTAGCTACGCTACTTTCTGCTAAGAGCTCCTATAATTCACCCCTCCACTTT. Translation gives CAWSVATLLSAKSSYNSPLHF.

The chain carries TRBV2 and TRBJ2-1, with 11 bases matching TRBD2. V trimming: 8 bases; J trimming: 9 bases; junction bases outside the gene matches: 12. Germline CDR1 SNHLY, CDR2 FYNNEI. The CDR3 is 15 residues long. Written as DNA, the CDR3 is TGTGCCAGCGCTCCGAGACTAGCGGGGAGGGGTGAGCAGTTCTTC. It translates to CASAPRLAGRGEQFF.

The V call is TRBV14, the J call TRBJ1-2; TRBD1 might be the D (5 bases). Germline CDR1 is SGHDN and CDR2 is FVKESK. Trimming left V 4 bases short and J 2 bases short, with 17 bases between. CDR3 length: 16 residues. Here the CDR3 reads CASSRRGGRANYGYTF. The CDR3 DNA reads as TGTGCCAGCAGCCGGCGGGGCGGCAGGGCCAACTATGGCTACACCTTC.

This chain links TRBV11-3 with TRBJ2-7; TRBD2 agrees at 7 bases. Germline V CDR1 and CDR2: SGHNT, YENEEA. V lost 3 bases, J lost 5 bases, and 4 bases stayed unmatched. The CDR3 length is 13 residues. CDR3 in amino acids: CASSFGLGHEQYF. The DNA of the CDR3 is TGTGCCAGCAGCTTCGGACTAGGTCACGAGCAGTACTTC.

This clone was recorded many times. This rearrangement joins TRBV7-9 to TRBJ1-2; 7 nucleotides match TRBD1. V lost 2 bases to trimming and J lost 8 bases; unmatched junction nucleotides: 11. Germline CDR1 is SEHNR and CDR2 is FQNEAQ (reference sequence). This CDR3 has 15 residues. The CDR3, as DNA: TGTGCCAGCAGCTTACGACAGGGCGGCTTGGGAGGCTACACCTTC. This codes for CASSLRQGGLGGYTF.

The chain is built from TRBV10-2 and TRBJ1-2; D is ambiguous. CDR3 size: 13 residues. Trimming left V 5 bases short and J 1 base short, with 8 bases between. Germline V gene lookup returns CDR1 WSHSY and CDR2 SAAADI. The CDR3 DNA is TGCGCCAGCAGTCGGCAGGATAACTATGGCTACACCTTC. It is translated as CASSRQDNYGYTF.

This chain connects TRBV13 to TRBJ1-5, with 10 positions matching TRBD1. The V gene's germline CDR1 is PRHDT and CDR2 FYEKMQ (reference sequence). The ends lost 5 bases at V and 1 base at J; junction bases unmatched: 8. The CDR3 covers 17 residues. In DNA form, the CDR3 reads TGTGCCAGCAGCCCCCGGGGGACAGGGGTCAGCAATCAGCCCCAGCATTTT. Protein product: CASSPRGTGVSNQPQHF.

The chain is built from TRBV9 and TRBJ2-5, with a possible D match to TRBD2 (6 bases). The CDR3 runs 16 residues. Germline assignment: CDR1 SGDLS and CDR2 YYNGEE. V was shortened by 1 base and J by 4 bases, with 17 bases between the two germline ends. Written as DNA, the CDR3 is TGTGCCAGCAGCGTAAGGCCTAGCGCCCAGGGAGAGACCCAGTACTTC. It yields the protein CASSVRPSAQGETQYF.

The chain is built from TRBV7-2 and TRBJ1-1; TRBD1 might be the D (6 bases). Deletions cut 5 bases from V and 6 bases from J, with 19 bases between. The CDR3 is 15 residues long. The germline gives CDR1 SGHTA, CDR2 FQGNSA. In DNA form, the CDR3 reads TGTGCCAGCAGCCATCCAAACAGGGTCATGTCTGAAGCTTTCTTT. This sequence encodes CASSHPNRVMSEAFF. The complete variable domain, with remaining parts taken from reference TRBV7-2 and TRBJ1-1, reads GAGVSQSPSNKVTEKGKDVELRCDPISGHTALYWYRQSLGQGLEFLIYFQGNSAPDKSGLPSDRFSAERTGGSVSTLTIQRTQQEDSAVYLCASSHPNRVMSEAFFGQGTRLTVV.

The chain links TRBV27 to TRBJ2-7; possibly TRBD2 for D (5 bases). The V gene lost 5 bases and the J gene lost 1 base, with 12 bases spanning the gap. The CDR3 totals 14 residues. The germline V gene has CDR1 MNHEY and CDR2 SMNVEV (reference sequence). The CDR3 DNA sequence: TGTGCCAGCAGTGCCGCGGGTGCGTCCTACGAGCAGTACTTC. This sequence encodes CASSAAGASYEQYF.

This chain connects TRBV19 to TRBJ1-6; D might be TRBD1 (6 bases). The V gene lost 7 bases and the J gene lost 0 bases, with 10 bases spanning the gap. This CDR3 has 15 residues. CDR1 is LNHDA and CDR2 is SQIVND in the germline V gene (reference sequence). The CDR3 nucleotides read TGTGCCAGTAAACTCAGGGGCTCCTATAATTCACCCCTCCACTTT. Protein sequence: CASKLRGSYNSPLHF. Full variable domain (missing parts from reference TRBV19 and TRBJ1-6): DGGITQSPKYLFRKEGQNVTLSCEQNLNHDAMYWYRQDPGQGLRLIYYSQIVNDFQKGDIAEGYSVSREKKESFPLTVTSAQKNPTAFYLCASKLRGSYNSPLHFGNGTRLTVT.